These 21 T cell receptor beta chains were all obtained from the same sample, sequenced in a study of long-term antiretroviral therapy in people with HIV. The libraries were made with immunoSEQ v3.0 at survey level. Profiling relied on immunoSEQ multiplex PCR, and the TCRdb table lists in-frame clones only, not all of them. The profile shows 20,000 to 25,000 clones, about 86% of them singletons. Sequenced here: unsorted PBMCs, sampled 1.3 years after starting antiretroviral therapy. Source of these receptors: a man aged 60-69 years with HIV.

The chain combines TRBV6-5 with TRBJ1-2, with TRBD1 identical over 9 bases. Germline V gene sequence: CDR1 MNHEY, CDR2 SVGAGI. V dropped 4 bases and J dropped 3; count of bases not matched to a gene: 6. The CDR3 consists of 15 residues. DNA for the CDR3: TGTGCCAGCAGTTCACCATGGACAGGGGACTATGGCTACACCTTC. It is translated as CASSSPWTGDYGYTF.

The V gene is TRBV29-1, the J gene TRBJ2-7; D is unresolved. The V end was cut by 2 bases, the J end by 3 bases, with 20 bases between. CDR3 length: 16 residues. CDR1 SQVTM and CDR2 ANQGSEA come from the germline V gene. The CDR3 DNA reads TGCAGCGTTGAATGGGTTTTTCGTTACACCGACTACGAGCAGTACTTC. Encoded protein: CSVEWVFRYTDYEQYF.

The chain has TRBV5-1 and TRBJ2-5, with a weak D call TRBD2 (6 bases). The CDR3 has 15 amino acids. CDR1 is SGHRS and CDR2 is YFSETQ in the germline V gene. V was trimmed by 6 bases and J by 2 bases, leaving 17 bases between them. The CDR3 sequence is CASTRAATSQETQYF. DNA for the CDR3: TGCGCCAGCACCAGGGCGGCGACTAGTCAAGAGACCCAGTACTTC. The full variable domain, with the rest looked up from reference TRBV5-1 and TRBJ2-5, is KAGVTQTPRYLIKTRGQQVTLSCSPISGHRSVSWYQQTPGQGLQFLFEYFSETQRNKGNFPGRFSGRQFSNSRSEMNVSTLELGDSALYLCASTRAATSQETQYFGPGTRLLVL.

The chain is built from TRBV10-3 and TRBJ2-7, with 14 bases matching TRBD2. The junction had 0 bases not matched to a gene; V was cut back by 8 bases and J by 3 bases. The germline gives CDR1 ENHRY, CDR2 SYGVKD. The CDR3 runs to 13 residues. DNA of the CDR3: TGTGCCATCGGGACTAGCGGGGGCTACGAGCAGTACTTC. The encoded protein is CAIGTSGGYEQYF.

The CDR3: CASSLQANYGYTF. Here the CDR3 DNA reads TGTGCCAGCAGCTTACAGGCGAACTATGGCTACACCTTC. The J gene is TRBJ1-2, the V gene TRBV7-9; D unresolved. The CDR3 length is 13 residues. With 2 bases removed from V and 2 bases from J, the gap between germline ends came to 6 bases. Germline CDR1 is SEHNR and CDR2 is FQNEAQ (reference sequence).

The J gene is TRBJ1-1, the V gene TRBV6-5; the match to TRBD1 covers 7 bases. With V trimmed by 7 bases and J by 6 bases, 8 bases remained unmatched. This CDR3 spans 13 amino acids. Germline V CDR1 and CDR2: MNHEY, SVGAGI. CDR3 bases: TGTGCCAGCACCCCACAGGGGACCCCTGAAGCTTTCTTT. It codes for CASTPQGTPEAFF.

CDR3 sequence: CASSLGPVETQYF. The CDR3 DNA sequence: TGTGCCAGCAGCTTGGGACCTGTGGAGACCCAGTACTTC. The V and J genes are TRBV7-9 and TRBJ2-5; either TRBD1 or TRBD2 may supply D (5 bases each). The CDR3 is 13 residues long. Germline CDR1 reads SEHNR; CDR2 reads FQNEAQ (reference sequence). With 3 bases removed from V and 5 bases from J, the gap between germline ends came to 10 bases.

The chain has TRBV18 and TRBJ2-3, with D perhaps matching TRBD1 or TRBD2 (5 bases each). The CDR3 sequence is 16 residues long. The V gene's germline CDR1 is KGHSH and CDR2 LQKENI. The V gene lost 2 bases and the J gene lost 7 bases, with 19 bases spanning the gap. The DNA for the CDR3 is TGTGCCAGCTCACCAAAATCGGGACCAAGGCCCTATACGCAGTATTTT. Translation gives CASSPKSGPRPYTQYF.

The chain couples TRBV7-8 to TRBJ1-2, with 7 bases matching TRBD1. This CDR3 is 14 amino acids long. The ends lost 5 bases at V and 0 bases at J; junction bases unmatched: 3. Germline V gives CDR1 SGHVS, CDR2 FQNEAQ. The CDR3 sequence: CASSRQGSNYGYTF. In DNA form, the CDR3 reads TGTGCCAGCAGCAGACAGGGCTCTAACTATGGCTACACCTTC. The full variable domain, rest sourced from reference TRBV7-8 and TRBJ1-2, is GAGVSQSPRYKVAKRGQDVALRCDPISGHVSLFWYQQALGQGPEFLTYFQNEAQLDKSGLPSDRFFAERPEGSVSTLKIQRTQQEDSAVYLCASSRQGSNYGYTFGSGTRLTVV.

This chain connects TRBV5-1 to TRBJ1-2, with 7 bases fitting TRBD1. CDR1 is SGHRS, CDR2 YFSETQ, per germline. The CDR3 consists of 14 residues. Trimming took 4 bases from V and 6 from J; bases not matched to a gene: 9. The CDR3 DNA sequence: TGCGCCAGCAGCCCCGCAGGGGGTAGAGATGGCTACACCTTC. Its protein is CASSPAGGRDGYTF.

The chain uses TRBV14 and TRBJ2-3; 7 bases are a match to TRBD2. CDR1 is SGHDN and CDR2 is FVKESK in the germline V gene. CDR3 length equals 16 residues. The V segment lost 0 bases and the J segment 1 base; nucleotides outside the gene matches: 4. CDR3 sequence (DNA): TGTGCCAGCAGCCAAGATGCGGGACTACGCACAGATACGCAGTATTTT. Translation gives CASSQDAGLRTDTQYF.

The chain links TRBV5-1 to TRBJ2-1; TRBD2 aligns across 7 bases. After removal of 0 bases from V and 5 bases from J, the junction contained 2 bases not matched to a gene. The CDR3 length is 14 residues. Germline V gene data show CDR1 as SGHRS and CDR2 as YFSETQ. The CDR3 reads CASSLGLANNEQFF. The CDR3 DNA reads as TGCGCCAGCAGCTTGGGACTAGCTAACAATGAGCAGTTCTTC.

The chain couples TRBV5-1 to TRBJ2-7; TRBD1 is a possible D gene (6 bases). CDR3 length equals 14 residues. Between the trimmed V and J ends, which lost 3 bases and 4 bases, there was a span of 14 bases. CDR1 is SGHRS, CDR2 YFSETQ, per germline. CDR3 bases: TGCGCCAGCAGCTGGAGAGGACAGACGTACGAGCAGTACTTC. This gives the protein CASSWRGQTYEQYF.

This sequence joins TRBV10-1 and TRBJ1-5, with D tentatively TRBD1 (5 bases). In germline, CDR1 is WNHNN, CDR2 SYGVQD (reference sequence). This CDR3 is 17 amino acids long. The ends were cut back, 0 bases at V and 3 bases at J, with 15 bases in the middle. This CDR3 is CASSESGQGGSNQPQHF. The CDR3 DNA follows: TGCGCCAGCAGTGAGTCGGGGCAGGGAGGGTCCAATCAGCCCCAGCATTTT.

This chain joins TRBV27 and TRBJ1-3, with TRBD1 identical over 8 bases. Germline V gene data show CDR1 as MNHEY and CDR2 as SMNVEV (reference sequence). This CDR3 has 16 residues. The trim removed 3 bases at V and 4 bases at J, leaving 8 bases unmatched. The CDR3 is CASSLFAGGPGNTIYF. The CDR3 DNA reads as TGTGCCAGCAGTTTGTTCGCAGGGGGCCCCGGAAACACCATATATTTT.

The V gene is TRBV10-3, the J gene TRBJ1-1; the match to TRBD1 covers 7 bases. Germline values: CDR1 ENHRY, CDR2 SYGVKD. The junction had 7 bases not matched to a gene; V was cut back by 5 bases and J by 7 bases. The CDR3 length is 13 residues. The CDR3 sequence: CAISYIGTDEAFF. The CDR3 region has the DNA TGTGCCATCAGTTACATAGGGACAGATGAAGCTTTCTTT.

The V call is TRBV7-6, the J call TRBJ2-1; 11 nucleotides align to TRBD2. With V trimmed by 3 bases and J by 9 bases, 16 bases remained unmatched. The CDR3 is 18 residues long. Germline CDR1 is SGHVS and CDR2 is FNYEAQ. The CDR3 region has the DNA TGTGCCAGCAGCTTGTTCTCGACTAGCGGGATCCTAGCGGGTGAGCAGTTCTTC. This codes for CASSLFSTSGILAGEQFF.

Only one count was recorded for this clone. The gene calls are TRBV27 and TRBJ2-6; weak D call: TRBD2 (5 bases). CDR3 length: 17 amino acids. V gave up 4 bases and J gave up 2 bases, with 15 bases separating them. From germline, CDR1 is MNHEY and CDR2 SMNVEV (reference sequence). CDR3 bases: TGTGCCAGCAGTTGGACCGTTGGGAGACCTGGGGCCAACGTCCTGACTTTC. This sequence encodes CASSWTVGRPGANVLTF.

The chain couples TRBV5-1 to TRBJ2-1; either TRBD1 or TRBD2 may fit D (5 bases each). Trimming stripped 3 bases from V and 13 bases from J, with 23 bases between. In germline, CDR1 is SGHRS, CDR2 YFSETQ. The CDR3 consists of 15 residues. In DNA form, the CDR3 reads TGCGCCAGCAGCTCCACGGCCCAGGGTGGGGGTATCCAGTTCTTC. Translation gives CASSSTAQGGGIQFF.

The chain combines TRBV4-3 with TRBJ1-6; D might be TRBD1 (6 bases). Germline CDR1 is LGHNA and CDR2 is YSLEER. The CDR3 is 15 residues long. Trimming took 4 bases from V and 9 from J, leaving 16 bases between them. CDR3 loop: CASSPASGDLSPLHF. The CDR3, as DNA: TGCGCCAGCAGCCCGGCGTCAGGGGATCTTTCACCCCTCCACTTT.

The genes are TRBV27 and TRBJ1-5; D is ambiguous. The CDR3 extends over 16 amino acids. Per germline, CDR1 MNHEY and CDR2 SMNVEV (reference sequence). V was shortened by 5 bases and J by 4 bases, with 18 bases between the two germline ends. For the CDR3, the DNA is TGTGCCAGCAGTCCACTCCACAAAGGTACTAATCAGCCCCAGCATTTT. It is translated as CASSPLHKGTNQPQHF.